This T cell receptor beta chain is from a study of T cells in Graves' hyperthyroidism and ophthalmopathy. Study-level results: Most clonotypes that expanded in the thyroid above 0.001 also showed up in blood.

This CDR3 is built from 15 residues. Per germline, CDR1 MNHNS and CDR2 SASEGT. J lost 1 base, V lost 7 bases, and 7 bases had no gene match. Regarding this clonotype: Its antigen is as yet unknown.

Inclusion characteristics of ophthalmopathy patients comprised a Clinical Activity Score of at least 3, a NOSPECS grade of at least 4, and duration under 3 months. The diagnoses drew upon clinical symptoms, serum thyroxine and TRAb, thyroid ultrasound and orbital computed tomography. RNA transcripts served as the template for amplifying TCR beta CDR3 regions. With the HTBI primer set, the TCR CDR3 went through a first round of RT-PCR. Via MiXCR, TCRdb re-called the multiplex PCR reads, giving one row per CDR3 protein. The data hold around 55,000 distinct CDR3 sequences, with roughly half observed a single time.

The TCR was taken from a woman aged 45-65 years with Graves' ophthalmopathy. Sequenced material: blood. The chain uses TRBV6-1 and TRBJ2-3; the match to TRBD1 covers 8 bases. This CDR3 is CASNRGAEGTDTQYF. The CDR3 DNA reads as TGTGCCAGCAACAGGGGGGCAGAAGGCACAGATACGCAGTATTTT.